This TCR beta chain derives from a study of early T cells in non-severe SARS-CoV-2 infection (dated by TCRdb to the early 2020s). Notes on the research overall: Because TCR sequencing relied on bulk RNA taken from unsorted whole blood, pairing of alpha and beta chains was not possible.

The junction carries 11 bases between V and J, which are trimmed by 7 bases and 2 bases respectively. The CDR3 sequence holds 14 residues, the cysteine and phenylalanine included. Only the CDR3 DNA is retained, 42 bases long and in frame from the first base. Study-wide conclusions, independent of this receptor: VDJdb matching was skewed toward anti-spike CD8 responses and likely underestimated virus-specific expansions by missing private and CD4 specificities.

Library creation used 5' RACE. Sequencing was carried out with a NextSeq 500. The TCR library protocol attached unique molecular identifiers to individual cDNA molecules to correct for sequencing error and PCR bias. Sequencing covered both TCR alpha and beta chains, and within each sample the abundances of alpha and beta sequences were tightly co-correlated. As for the authors' bioinformatics: V gene, J gene and CDR3 annotation of TCR sequences was performed with Decombinator V4. Expanded TCRs were defined as changing significantly between any two time points under a Poisson model with p below 0.0001. Abundances of TCRs were expressed as counts per million after normalisation to the total number of TCRs sequenced in each sample. TRAV1-2 paired with TRAJ12, TRAJ20 or TRAJ33 defined MAIT TCRs, while TRAV10 paired with TRAJ18 defined iNKT TCRs. VDJdb, accessed on 1 November 2021, was searched for TCRs annotated for CMV, EBV and SARS-CoV-2, and TCRs annotated for more than one antigen were excluded. TCRdb redid the processing of the public reads, applying fastp at Q25 and MiXCR, and retained in-frame beta chains. Entries are consolidated by CDR3 protein sequence, retaining the most common genes and DNA. The V and J calls reflect TCRdb's pipeline rather than the authors' work. The sample includes tens of thousands of distinct CDR3 sequences, with 8% to 9% observed a single time. Together, the top ten hold about an eighth of the sample.

A case-control design nested within a healthcare worker cohort in London, UK, was used, with weekly nasopharyngeal swab PCR tests and blood sampling performed. Healthcare workers were recruited during the week of the UK lockdown, between 23 and 31 March 2020, and followed weekly for up to about 16 weeks. There are a few counts of this clonotype. Its binding antigen is unknown. No qualities accompany the bases; no much larger clone lies one base away. The chain was built from TRBV12-3 or TRBV12-4 and TRBJ2-2; too little of a D gene remains to name it. This specimen consisted of whole blood, obtained at baseline. The TCR originated in an adult who was a healthcare worker with PCR-confirmed SARS-CoV-2 infection or an uninfected control (not recorded which). The nucleotides read TGTGCCAGCACCCTGTTCCCAAACACCGGGGAGCTGTTTTTT. It translates as CASTLFPNTGELFF.